This passage covers 3 T cell receptor beta chains from one sample sequenced in a study of blood T cell repertoires in COVID-19. Sequencing was performed with immunoSEQ multiplex PCR; in TCRdb, only in-frame clones are kept and a portion is missing. Of 200,000 to 300,000 clones listed, more than 85% are singletons. Sequenced: PBMCs or T cells enriched from blood (not recorded which). The receptors were sampled from a man between 40 and 49 years old who had recovered from COVID-19.

The chain uses TRBV29-1 and TRBJ1-1; the D gene is possibly TRBD1 (6 bases). This CDR3 contains 20 residues. The germline gives CDR1 SQVTM, CDR2 ANQGSEA. V lost 4 bases and J 4 bases, leaving 34 bases between the germline ends. CDR3 DNA sequence: TGCAGCGTTGGGGGGAGGGGTCAGGGGCTATTTCGAGGAGGAGGCACTGAAGCTTTCTTT. The encoded protein is CSVGGRGQGLFRGGGTEAFF.

The chain combines TRBV7-9 with TRBJ2-7; no reliable D call. Trimming removed 5 bases at V and 2 bases at J, with 7 bases between. Germline CDR1 reads SEHNR; CDR2 reads FQNEAQ (reference sequence). The CDR3 covers 12 residues. CDR3 in amino acids: CASSENTYEQYF. The CDR3 DNA reads TGTGCCAGCAGCGAGAATACCTACGAGCAGTACTTC.

This chain links TRBV11-2 with TRBJ1-2; 9 positions match TRBD1. Germline CDR1 reads SGHAT; CDR2 reads FQNNGV. The CDR3 has 13 residues. Trimming took 3 bases from V and 4 from J; bases not matched to a gene: 0. The CDR3 coding sequence is TGTGCCAGCAGCTTGGGACAGGGCTATGGCTACACCTTC. It yields the protein CASSLGQGYGYTF.